This T cell receptor (beta chain) stems from a study of blood T cell repertoires in COVID-19. Original processing methods: Reference gene primer amplification gave estimated nucleated cell counts. The table came from immunoSEQ multiplex PCR; TCRdb's copy has only in-frame clones and leaves some out. V, J and clone size reflect that table, while D and trimming were determined from the DNA. Here the sample spans 180,000 or so clones, just under 80% being singletons. The CDR3 runs 10 residues. Trimming cost V 4 bases and J 7 bases, with 7 bases left between them. Germline V gene data show CDR1 as SQVTM and CDR2 as ANQGSEA.

This sequence joins TRBV29-1 and TRBJ2-5; maybe TRBD1 (6 bases). Sequencing used peripheral blood. This TCR was recovered from a woman aged 80 or over with active or convalescent COVID-19. CDR3 in amino acids: CSVVGGTQYF. In DNA, the CDR3 is TGCAGCGTTGTAGGGGGGACCCAGTACTTC.